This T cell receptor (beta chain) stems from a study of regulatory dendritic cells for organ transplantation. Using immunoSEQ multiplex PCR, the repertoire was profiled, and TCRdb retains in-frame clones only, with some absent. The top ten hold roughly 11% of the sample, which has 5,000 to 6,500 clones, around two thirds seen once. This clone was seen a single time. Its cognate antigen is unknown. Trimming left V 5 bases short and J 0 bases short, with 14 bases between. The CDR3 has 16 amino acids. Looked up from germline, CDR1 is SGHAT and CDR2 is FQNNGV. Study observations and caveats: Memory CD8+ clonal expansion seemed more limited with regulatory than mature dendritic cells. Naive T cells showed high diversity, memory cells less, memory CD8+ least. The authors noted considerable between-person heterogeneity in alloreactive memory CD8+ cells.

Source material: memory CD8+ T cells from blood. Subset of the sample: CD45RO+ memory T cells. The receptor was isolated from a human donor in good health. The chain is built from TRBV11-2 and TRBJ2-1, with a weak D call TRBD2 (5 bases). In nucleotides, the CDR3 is TGTGCCAGCAGCCCCCAGGTGGGGAGCTCCTACAATGAGCAGTTCTTC. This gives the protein CASSPQVGSSYNEQFF.